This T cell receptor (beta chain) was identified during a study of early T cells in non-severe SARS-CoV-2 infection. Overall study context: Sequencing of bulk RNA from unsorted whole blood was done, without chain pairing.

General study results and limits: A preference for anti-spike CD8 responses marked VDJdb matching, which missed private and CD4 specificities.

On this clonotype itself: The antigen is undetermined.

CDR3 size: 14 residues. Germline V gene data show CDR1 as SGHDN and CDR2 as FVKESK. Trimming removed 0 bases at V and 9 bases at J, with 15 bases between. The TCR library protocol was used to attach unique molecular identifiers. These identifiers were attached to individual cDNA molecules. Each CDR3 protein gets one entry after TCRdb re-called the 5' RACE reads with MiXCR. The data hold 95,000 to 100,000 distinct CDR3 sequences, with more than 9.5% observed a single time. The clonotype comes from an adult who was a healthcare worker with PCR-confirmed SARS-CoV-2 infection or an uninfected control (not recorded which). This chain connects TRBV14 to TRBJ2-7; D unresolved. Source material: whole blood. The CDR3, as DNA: TGTGCCAGCAGCCAAGAAATAGACCGCCACGCGCAGTACTTC. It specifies CASSQEIDRHAQYF.